One sample yielded the 27 T cell receptor beta chains listed below, sequenced in a study of low-dose radiotherapy and immunotherapy resistance in tumors. With TRAV- and TRBV-specific primers, first-strand cDNA was made, covering the alpha and beta chains. PCR amplification of the TCRs was performed with Phusion for 20 PCR cycles, and it relied on a constant-region primer together with a V-primer adapter. TCRdb ran MiXCR on the reads and lists one entry per CDR3 protein. Here the sample spans 9,500 to 10,000 distinct CDR3 sequences, around 79% being singletons. The receptors originated from a human donor with advanced metastatic prostate, ovarian, gallbladder or colorectal cancer (not recorded which). This table probably holds off-target reads from a library built for another chain.

The chain joins TRBV21-1 to TRBJ2-7; the table calls TRBD1, which could not be checked here. TRBV21-1 is termed a pseudogene. The CDR3 is made up of 16 amino acids. The CDR3 protein is CASTKRGSYTRYEQYF. CDR3 in DNA: TGTGCCAGCACCAAACGGGGGTCCTACACCCGCTACGAGCAGTACTTC.

The CDR3 here is CASGQMFGMGTGELFF. Written as DNA, the CDR3 is TGTGCCAGCGGCCAAATGTTTGGTATGGGGACCGGGGAGCTGTTTTTT. The rearrangement links TRBV5-6 to TRBJ2-2; no reliable D call. Germline lookup yields CDR1 SGHDT and CDR2 YYEEEE. Trimming pared 7 bases from V and 5 bases from J, leaving 21 bases between. The CDR3 has 16 amino acids.

This chain links TRBV18 with TRBJ2-7; TRBD1 matches 8 bases. Per the germline V gene, CDR1 is KGHSH and CDR2 is LQKENI. Trimming removed 4 bases from V and 4 bases from J; junction bases left unmatched: 3. The CDR3 totals 13 residues. The CDR3 is CASSLGQVYEQYF. The CDR3 bases are TGTGCCAGCTCACTGGGACAGGTATACGAGCAGTACTTC. The variable domain in full, completed from reference TRBV18 and TRBJ2-7, reads NAGVMQNPRHLVRRRGQEARLRCSPMKGHSHVYWYRQLPEEGLKFMVYLQKENIIDESGMPKERFSAEFPKEGPSILRIQQVVRGDSAAYFCASSLGQVYEQYFGPGTRLTVT.

CDR3 amino acids: CASSLAGQYVFF. The CDR3 nucleotides read TGTGCCAGCAGCTTGGCCGGGCAGTACGTGTTTTTT. The genes are TRBV5-5 and TRBJ2-2; D unresolved. The V gene's germline CDR1 is SGHKS and CDR2 YYEKEE (reference sequence). V was shortened by 0 bases and J by 15 bases, with 12 bases between the two germline ends. The CDR3 covers 12 residues.

The CDR3 DNA sequence: TGTGCCAGCAGCCCGGAAGGGGTTGGGGATGGCTACACCTTC. Protein: CASSPEGVGDGYTF. The chain is built from TRBV9 and TRBJ1-2; perhaps TRBD1 as D (5 bases). In germline, CDR1 is SGDLS, CDR2 YYNGEE. Trimming took off 4 bases at V and 6 bases at J, with 16 bases between the two ends. The CDR3 totals 14 residues.

This rearrangement joins TRBV29-1 to TRBJ2-1, with D perhaps matching TRBD2 (6 bases). Trimming removed 6 bases at V and 4 bases at J, with 13 bases between. This CDR3 has 13 residues. CDR1 and CDR2 from the germline V gene are SQVTM and ANQGSEA. The chain's CDR3 is CSVQGEVYNEQFF. The CDR3 coding sequence is TGCAGCGTGCAAGGGGAGGTTTACAATGAGCAGTTCTTC.

V gene TRBV5-5 combines with J gene TRBJ2-5; 7 positions agree with TRBD1. Germline V gene lookup returns CDR1 SGHKS and CDR2 YYEKEE (reference sequence). V lost 6 bases, J lost 2 bases, and 10 bases stayed unmatched. The CDR3 sequence is 15 residues long. CDR3 residues: CASTTTGTAQETQYF. In nucleotides, the CDR3 is TGTGCCAGCACCACTACGGGGACAGCGCAAGAGACCCAGTACTTC.

The rearrangement links TRBV18 to TRBJ1-5, with no clear D. The CDR3 length is 16 residues. V was trimmed by 3 bases and J by 7 bases, leaving 19 bases between them. Per germline, CDR1 KGHSH and CDR2 LQKENI. CDR3 in amino acids: CASSPTDGVIGQPQHF. The CDR3, as DNA: TGTGCCAGCTCACCTACCGACGGAGTCATTGGACAGCCCCAGCATTTT.

The chain carries TRBV5-6 and TRBJ2-7; 10 nucleotides align to TRBD2. The V gene end was trimmed by 4 bases and the J gene end by 5 bases; junction bases not matched to a gene: 9. Germline CDR1 reads SGHDT; CDR2 reads YYEEEE. CDR3 size: 15 residues. The CDR3: CASSGASGRENEQYF. The CDR3 region has the DNA TGTGCCAGCAGCGGAGCTAGCGGGAGAGAGAACGAGCAGTACTTC. Full variable domain (missing parts from reference TRBV5-6 and TRBJ2-7): DAGVTQSPTHLIKTRGQQVTLRCSPKSGHDTVSWYQQALGQGPQFIFQYYEEEERQRGNFPDRFSGHQFPNYSSELNVNALLLGDSALYLCASSGASGRENEQYFGPGTRLTVT.

The V call is TRBV28, the J call TRBJ1-3; D is possibly TRBD1 (6 bases). V was shortened by 4 bases and J by 0 bases, with 16 bases between the two germline ends. CDR3 length equals 17 residues. Per germline, CDR1 MDHEN and CDR2 SYDVKM. The CDR3 nucleotides read TGTGCCAGCAGTTCCTTTGGGACACAAAGCTCTGGAAACACCATATATTTT. This sequence encodes CASSSFGTQSSGNTIYF. The whole variable domain, filled in from reference TRBV28 and TRBJ1-3, reads DVKVTQSSRYLVKRTGEKVFLECVQDMDHENMFWYRQDPGLGLRLIYFSYDVKMKEKGDIPEGYSVSREKKERFSLILESASTNQTSMYLCASSSFGTQSSGNTIYFGEGSWLTVV.

The CDR3 sequence is CASKLPGGVGYGYTF. As DNA, the CDR3 is TGTGCCAGCAAATTGCCCGGGGGAGTTGGCTATGGCTACACCTTC. The rearrangement links TRBV28 to TRBJ1-2, with D tentatively TRBD1 (5 bases). The germline V and J ends were trimmed by 7 bases and 4 bases, with 19 bases remaining between them. Germline loops: CDR1 MDHEN, CDR2 SYDVKM. This CDR3 comprises 15 residues.

The V and J genes are TRBV29-1 and TRBJ1-1; D is possibly TRBD1 (5 bases). The CDR3 contains 14 residues. Trimming took off 7 bases at V and 1 base at J, with 16 bases between the two ends. Germline values: CDR1 SQVTM, CDR2 ANQGSEA. The CDR3 nucleotides read TGCAGCGCCGAGGGGCTGGGGCGGAACACTGAAGCTTTCTTT. Protein sequence: CSAEGLGRNTEAFF. Using reference TRBV29-1 and TRBJ1-1 for the parts outside the CDR3, the full variable domain is SAVISQKPSRDICQRGTSLTIQCQVDSQVTMMFWYRQQPGQSLTLIATANQGSEATYESGFVIDKFPISRPNLTFSTLTVSNMSPEDSSIYLCSAEGLGRNTEAFFGQGTRLTVV.

The chain uses TRBV28 and TRBJ1-4; TRBD1 matches 7 bases. Germline CDR1 and CDR2: MDHEN and SYDVKM. The V segment lost 3 bases and the J segment 6 bases; nucleotides outside the gene matches: 16. This CDR3 has 18 amino acids. CDR3 nucleotides: TGTGCCAGCAGTTTGAACATCGGAAGCCGGACAGGCCATGAAAAACTGTTTTTT. Encoded protein: CASSLNIGSRTGHEKLFF.

J is TRBJ2-7 and V is TRBV4-1; 7 bases are a match to TRBD2. V lost 5 bases and J lost 3; bases outside the gene matches: 10. CDR1 and CDR2 from the germline V gene are MGHRA and YSYEKL. CDR3 length: 15 amino acids. This CDR3 reads CASSAGTTVFYEQYF. As DNA, the CDR3 is TGCGCCAGCAGCGCCGGGACTACGGTCTTCTACGAGCAGTACTTC.

This chain joins TRBV29-1 and TRBJ1-2; D ambiguous. CDR3 length: 11 residues. Germline values: CDR1 SQVTM, CDR2 ANQGSEA. Trimming removed 3 bases from V and 3 bases from J, with 5 bases in between. Here the CDR3 reads CSVDRDYGYTF. CDR3 DNA: TGCAGCGTTGACCGGGACTATGGCTACACCTTC.

About this clonotype itself: One junction end disagrees with the germline gene, perhaps due to a read error. V is TRBV4-1 and J is TRBJ2-7; D perhaps matches TRBD2 (6 bases). The CDR3 totals 16 residues. The V gene's germline CDR1 is MGHRA and CDR2 YSYEKL. The CDR3 sequence: CASSKEGGTAGGEQYF. The DNA for the CDR3 is TGCGCCAGCAGCAAAGAGGGCGGGACCGCCGGGGGCGAGCAGTACTTC.

V is TRBV6-8 and J is TRBJ2-7, with 10 bases lining up with TRBD2. V dropped 6 bases and J dropped 3; count of bases not matched to a gene: 8. This CDR3 has 15 residues. Germline assignment: CDR1 MNHGY and CDR2 SAAAGT. As DNA, the CDR3 is TGTGCCAGCAGGGGAATCGGGACTAGCGACTACGAGCAGTACTTC. It encodes CASRGIGTSDYEQYF.

The rearrangement uses TRBV28 and TRBJ1-2; D gene uncertain. There are 12 residues in the CDR3. The V gene lost 6 bases and the J gene lost 2 bases, with 7 bases spanning the gap. Germline values: CDR1 MDHEN, CDR2 SYDVKM. The CDR3 is CASRPLNYGYTF. The CDR3 region has the DNA TGTGCCAGCAGGCCACTGAACTATGGCTACACCTTC.

The V gene is TRBV7-9, the J gene TRBJ1-1; D possibly corresponds to TRBD1 (6 bases). This CDR3 has 15 amino acids. The germline V gene has CDR1 SEHNR and CDR2 FQNEAQ (reference sequence). V was pared by 6 bases and J by 5 bases, with 19 bases between. In nucleotides, the CDR3 is TGTGCCAGCAGACAAGAGGGGGGGCTCCGGACTGAAGCTTTCTTT. Its protein product is CASRQEGGLRTEAFF.

V gene TRBV6-6 combines with J gene TRBJ1-2; TRBD1 aligns across 10 bases. J was trimmed by 6 bases and V by 4 bases; bases with no gene match: 8. CDR3 length: 15 amino acids. Per germline, CDR1 MNHNY and CDR2 SVGAGI (reference sequence). This CDR3 reads CASSLLTGGGDGYTF. The DNA for the CDR3 is TGTGCCAGCAGTTTACTGACAGGGGGCGGGGATGGCTACACCTTC.

The CDR3: CASSHKGLAGGEQFF. DNA for the CDR3: TGTGCCAGCAGCCATAAAGGACTAGCGGGAGGGGAGCAGTTCTTC. This chain links TRBV6-8 with TRBJ2-1, with TRBD2 identical over 15 bases. CDR3 length equals 15 residues. Per the germline V gene, CDR1 is MNHGY and CDR2 is SAAAGT. With V trimmed by 6 bases and J by 10 bases, 7 bases remained unmatched.

The chain combines TRBV6-6 with TRBJ2-2, with 11 bases aligning to TRBD2. This CDR3 is built from 15 residues. CDR1 is MNHNY and CDR2 is SVGAGI in the germline V gene (reference sequence). J gave up 5 bases and V 2 bases, and 1 base lay outside the gene matches. CDR3 coding DNA: TGTGCCAGCAGTTACACTAGCGGGAGTACCGGGGAGCTGTTTTTT. Amino acids: CASSYTSGSTGELFF.

This clonotype was seen more than once but under ten times. The junction shows a germline mismatch at one end, possibly a read error. The CDR3 reads CAMREVTNAGKSTF. CDR3 DNA sequence: TGTGCAATGAGAGAGGTCACCAATGCAGGCAAATCAACCTTT. The rearrangement uses TRBV13 and TRBJ1-6; D remains unclear. Germline V gene lookup returns CDR1 PRHDT and CDR2 FYEKMQ (reference sequence). This CDR3 spans 14 amino acids.

The J gene is TRBJ2-3, the V gene TRBV10-2; 9 bases match TRBD1. The V gene end was trimmed by 10 bases and the J gene end by 2 bases; junction bases not matched to a gene: 7. The CDR3 length is 14 residues. CDR1 and CDR2 (germline): WSHSY, SAAADI. The CDR3 loop is CATRTGAITDTQYF. The CDR3 DNA reads TGCGCCACCCGGACAGGGGCCATCACAGATACGCAGTATTTT.

CDR3 residues: CASSLGPGQEQYF. The CDR3 DNA sequence: TGCGCCAGCAGCTTGGGGCCAGGGCAAGAGCAGTACTTC. This rearrangement joins TRBV5-1 to TRBJ2-7; TRBD1 is a possible D gene (5 bases). The CDR3 runs to 13 residues. In germline, CDR1 is SGHRS, CDR2 YFSETQ. V was shortened by 0 bases and J by 7 bases, with 11 bases between the two germline ends.

The V call is TRBV5-6, the J call TRBJ2-1; TRBD2 is a possible D gene (5 bases). Germline V gives CDR1 SGHDT, CDR2 YYEEEE. The V gene lost 4 bases and the J gene lost 7 bases, with 9 bases spanning the gap. The CDR3 has 12 residues. This CDR3 reads CASSQTRNEQFF. The CDR3, as DNA: TGTGCCAGCAGCCAAACTAGGAATGAGCAGTTCTTC.

The chain recombines TRBV5-1 with TRBJ1-1, with 10 positions matching TRBD1. Unmatched junction bases numbered 15, after V lost 6 bases and J lost 4 bases. Germline V lookup: CDR1 SGHRS, CDR2 YFSETQ. The CDR3 runs to 17 residues. The CDR3 DNA reads TGCGCCAGCAACAAAGGTGTAGGGGGGACAGGGGTCACTGAAGCTTTCTTT. Translated: CASNKGVGGTGVTEAFF.